The clone carrying this TCR beta chain has just a few counts. Its antigen is unknown. This beta chain is a stray sequence in a library constructed for alpha chains; its clone size is not meaningful. Time point meaning: sample taken at primary tumor resection. The sample is drawn from a study of spatial heterogeneity in lung cancer. Findings of the study overall: The study found that expanded intratumoral alpha and beta TCR counts tracked tumor mutation counts.

CDR3 length equals 13 residues. Germline loops: CDR1 MNHEY, CDR2 SVGEGT. V lost 10 bases, J lost 4 bases, and 15 bases lay in between. TCRdb reprocessed the 5' RACE reads via MiXCR and lists one record per CDR3 protein. The profile covers about 180 distinct CDR3 sequences, with 43% appearing a single time and around 43% taken by the ten largest. The receptor's source is a female donor with early-stage non-small cell lung cancer. The sample here was lung tumor tissue, taken at surgery. This chain joins TRBV6-2 or TRBV6-3 and TRBJ2-3; D may be TRBD1 or TRBD2 (5 bases each). In DNA form, the CDR3 reads TGTGCCACCGAGGGGCCCCCCGCAGATACGCAGTATTTT. Translated, it gives CATEGPPADTQYF.